The T cell receptor (beta chain) described here comes from a study of beta chain features in type 1 diabetes. General study results and limits: Insertions were fewer and deletions more numerous at VDJ junctions in type 1 diabetes patients. Unsettled here was the matter of whether HLA type influences TCRB rearrangement. Across all four CD4+ subsets, people with type 1 diabetes showed modestly shorter TCRB CDR3s.

The sample holds a few counts of this clone. Its antigen is not identified. The sequenced template was cDNA made from the entire isolated RNA. Libraries were prepared by immunoSEQ multiplex PCR; TCRdb keeps only in-frame clonotypes and omits some of them. The sample includes some 250,000 clones, about 11% of them seen just once. Germline CDR1 and CDR2: SGHNT and YYREEE (reference sequence). After removal of 3 bases from V and 7 bases from J, the junction contained 4 bases not matched to a gene. The CDR3 extends over 14 amino acids. Sequenced input: naive CD4+ T cells from blood. The source is a man younger than 40 with type 1 diabetes. The chain couples TRBV5-4 to TRBJ2-2, with 9 bases lining up with TRBD2. The CDR3 DNA follows: TGTGCCAGCAGCTCGACTAGCGGTAACGGGGAGCTGTTTTTT. This codes for CASSSTSGNGELFF.